The next 18 T cell receptor beta chains were all read from a single sample in a study of OX40 agonist ivuxolimab in advanced cancers. Profiling relied on immunoSEQ multiplex PCR, and the TCRdb table lists in-frame clones only, not all of them. The repertoire includes about 20,000 clones, about 86% of them detected once, and more than 20% sits in the top ten. Sequenced material: CD4+ or CD8+ T cells sorted from blood, taken in a trial of the OX40 agonist ivuxolimab. The receptors were sampled from an adult with an advanced solid tumor such as melanoma, head and neck, liver or kidney cancer.

The gene calls are TRBV13 and TRBJ2-1, with 7 bases matching TRBD2. From germline, CDR1 is PRHDT and CDR2 FYEKMQ (reference sequence). J gave up 2 bases and V 6 bases, and 7 bases lay outside the gene matches. The CDR3 runs 15 residues. CDR3 sequence (DNA): TGTGCCAGCAGACCCCGACTAGCTCCCTACAATGAGCAGTTCTTC. This sequence encodes CASRPRLAPYNEQFF. The variable domain in full, completed from reference TRBV13 and TRBJ2-1, reads AAGVIQSPRHLIKEKRETATLKCYPIPRHDTVYWYQQGPGQDPQFLISFYEKMQSDKGSIPDRFSAQQFSDYHSELNMSSLELGDSALYFCASRPRLAPYNEQFFGPGTRLTVL.

The chain combines TRBV4-2 with TRBJ1-2; D is undetermined. V dropped 0 bases and J dropped 0 bases, with 5 bases sitting between them. The CDR3 has 14 residues. Germline values: CDR1 LGHNA, CDR2 YNFKEQ. The CDR3 DNA reads TGTGCCAGCAGCCAAGAGGAGTCTAACTATGGCTACACCTTC. It encodes CASSQEESNYGYTF.

This clone is a singleton in its sample. The gene calls are TRBV7-2 and TRBJ2-1; D unclear. CDR3 size: 14 residues. Germline lookup yields CDR1 SGHTA and CDR2 FQGNSA. Trimming removed 3 bases from V and 1 base from J, with 7 bases in between. The CDR3 reads CASSLSKSYNEQFF. DNA of the CDR3: TGTGCCAGCAGCTTGAGTAAGTCCTACAATGAGCAGTTCTTC.

This chain joins TRBV2 and TRBJ2-5; D may be TRBD1 or TRBD2 (6 bases each). The CDR3 spans 16 residues. The V gene lost 4 bases and the J gene lost 1 base, with 16 bases spanning the gap. Germline V gives CDR1 SNHLY, CDR2 FYNNEI. For the CDR3, the DNA is TGTGCCAGCAGTGTGACTAGTGGGGGGCCCCAAGAGACCCAGTACTTC. Encoded protein: CASSVTSGGPQETQYF. Full variable domain (outside the CDR3, taken from reference TRBV2 and TRBJ2-5): EPEVTQTPSHQVTQMGQEVILRCVPISNHLYFYWYRQILGQKVEFLVSFYNNEISEKSEIFDDQFSVERPDGSNFTLKIRSTKLEDSAMYFCASSVTSGGPQETQYFGPGTRLLVL.

The chain has TRBV7-3 and TRBJ1-2; tentative D call: TRBD1 (5 bases). Trimming removed 2 bases at V and 4 bases at J, with 8 bases between. The CDR3 loop spans 13 amino acids. Germline CDR1 SGHTA, CDR2 FQGTGA. CDR3 in amino acids: CASSLDSAYGYTF. The CDR3 DNA is TGTGCCAGCAGCTTAGACAGTGCCTATGGCTACACCTTC.

CDR3 sequence reads: CATRCTAGVTGYTF. In nucleotides, the CDR3 is TGTGCCACCCGTTGTACAGCAGGGGTGACTGGCTACACCTTC. The chain recombines TRBV21-1 with TRBJ1-2; the table gives TRBD1 as D, unverified against the DNA. TRBV21-1 is flagged as a pseudogene. The CDR3 totals 14 residues.

Remarks on this clone: An end of the junction differs from the germline gene, which may be a read error. The CDR3 reads CASSLEAVNSEAFF. For the CDR3, the DNA is TGCGCCAGCAGCTTGGAGGCGGTGAACAGTGAAGCTTTCTTT. The rearrangement links TRBV5-1 to TRBJ1-1; D call uncertain. The CDR3 totals 14 residues. The V gene's germline CDR1 is SGHRS and CDR2 YFSETQ.

This rearrangement joins TRBV2 to TRBJ1-2; D unclear. The germline gives CDR1 SNHLY, CDR2 FYNNEI. V was clipped by 7 bases and J by 0 bases, with 15 bases between them. This CDR3 comprises 15 residues. The CDR3 DNA reads as TGTGCCAGCATTCCGTCCCCCGGGGCTAACTATGGCTACACCTTC. Its translation is CASIPSPGANYGYTF. The variable domain in full, completed from reference TRBV2 and TRBJ1-2, reads EPEVTQTPSHQVTQMGQEVILRCVPISNHLYFYWYRQILGQKVEFLVSFYNNEISEKSEIFDDQFSVERPDGSNFTLKIRSTKLEDSAMYFCASIPSPGANYGYTFGSGTRLTVV.

This chain uses TRBV19 with TRBJ1-2; 7 bases line up with TRBD1. Trimming removed 5 bases from V and 4 bases from J; junction bases left unmatched: 13. The CDR3 covers 16 residues. The germline V gene encodes CDR1 LNHDA and CDR2 SQIVND (reference sequence). CDR3 protein: CASSSRDRATLYGYTF. CDR3 DNA sequence: TGTGCCAGTAGTTCCCGGGACAGAGCCACCCTCTATGGCTACACCTTC. The full variable domain, rest sourced from reference TRBV19 and TRBJ1-2, is DGGITQSPKYLFRKEGQNVTLSCEQNLNHDAMYWYRQDPGQGLRLIYYSQIVNDFQKGDIAEGYSVSREKKESFPLTVTSAQKNPTAFYLCASSSRDRATLYGYTFGSGTRLTVV.

V is TRBV12-5 and J is TRBJ1-2; no reliable D call. Germline CDR1 and CDR2: LGHNT and FRNRAP. The CDR3 length is 13 residues. Trimming pared 5 bases from V and 4 bases from J, leaving 11 bases between. CDR3 coding DNA: TGTGCTAGTGGTCAGGATTCCGGCTATGGCTACACCTTC. Its protein is CASGQDSGYGYTF.

This chain connects TRBV2 to TRBJ2-5; D is perhaps TRBD2 (5 bases). The CDR3 runs to 13 residues. Germline CDR1 and CDR2: SNHLY and FYNNEI. Trimming took off 5 bases at V and 0 bases at J, with 7 bases between the two ends. The CDR3 is CASSLADQETQYF. The CDR3 DNA reads TGTGCCAGCAGTCTAGCCGACCAAGAGACCCAGTACTTC.

This clone was seen once. J is TRBJ1-3 and V is TRBV7-3; D unclear. The CDR3 contains 14 residues. V lost 0 bases and J 3 bases, leaving 6 bases between the germline ends. Germline V gene sequence: CDR1 SGHTA, CDR2 FQGTGA. The CDR3 protein is CASSLTGVGNTIYF. The CDR3 DNA follows: TGTGCCAGCAGCTTAACCGGCGTTGGAAACACCATATATTTT.

The chain combines TRBV11-2 with TRBJ2-3; D ambiguous. V was clipped by 3 bases and J by 14 bases, with 12 bases between them. The germline V gene has CDR1 SGHAT and CDR2 FQNNGV. The CDR3 is made up of 11 amino acids. This CDR3 reads CASSFAQSRYF. DNA of the CDR3: TGTGCCAGCAGCTTTGCCCAAAGCAGGTATTTT.

This chain links TRBV7-8 with TRBJ2-3, with TRBD1 matching 10 bases. CDR3 size: 14 residues. The V segment lost 5 bases and the J segment 4 bases; nucleotides outside the gene matches: 3. Germline values: CDR1 SGHVS, CDR2 FQNEAQ. In DNA form, the CDR3 reads TGTGCCAGCAGCAGTGGACAGGGGGCAGATACGCAGTATTTT. Translating gives CASSSGQGADTQYF.

This clone was counted a single time. The rearrangement uses TRBV7-9 and TRBJ2-7; 9 bases are a match to TRBD1. The CDR3 has 14 residues. CDR1 is SEHNR and CDR2 is FQNEAQ in the germline V gene (reference sequence). V was pared by 5 bases and J by 5 bases, with 7 bases of the junction left unmatched. CDR3 region: CASSPWTGADEQYF. The CDR3 nucleotides are TGTGCCAGCAGCCCCTGGACAGGGGCGGACGAGCAGTACTTC.

This chain uses TRBV5-4 with TRBJ2-7, with D possibly being TRBD1 (6 bases). The CDR3 spans 14 residues. V lost 4 bases, J lost 0 bases, and 11 bases lay in between. Germline V gene lookup returns CDR1 SGHNT and CDR2 YYREEE (reference sequence). In DNA, the CDR3 is TGTGCCAGCAGCCCGTACAGGGACTCCTACGAGCAGTACTTC. Translation gives CASSPYRDSYEQYF.

Remarks on this clone: Within the sample, other DNA sequences also encode this same CDR3. V is TRBV9 and J is TRBJ2-1; weak D call: TRBD2 (5 bases). CDR3 length equals 14 residues. V was pared by 0 bases and J by 8 bases, with 12 bases between. Germline CDR1 SGDLS, CDR2 YYNGEE. The CDR3 DNA reads TGTGCCAGCAGCGTAGGCACTAGTATACATGAGCAGTTCTTC. The encoded protein is CASSVGTSIHEQFF.

Of note for this clone: Since the CDR3 does not end with the conserved phenylalanine or tryptophan, this likely comes from a read error. V usage is TRBV15 and J usage is TRBJ1-6; TRBD1 is a possible D gene (5 bases). V lost 5 bases and J 2 bases, leaving 13 bases between the germline ends. Germline V gene lookup returns CDR1 LNHNV and CDR2 YYDKDF (reference sequence). This CDR3 contains 16 residues. As DNA, the CDR3 is TGTGCCACCAGCCAAACAGGTGGGACCTATAATTCACCCCTCCACCTT. Its translation is CATSQTGGTYNSPLHL.